These T cell receptor beta chains were read from a single sample in a study of CD4 T cells in relation to SARS-CoV-2 and coronaviruses. Produced via immunoSEQ multiplex PCR; TCRdb's table is partial and in-frame only. The data hold some 20,000 clones, with just under 80% observed a single time. What these receptors recognize is not known. Input material: CD4+ T cells from PBMCs, cultured in vitro. Source of these receptors: a human donor in good health. Both conserved end residues are part of each CDR3. D genes are given only for firm matches. The listing skips clone size in some rows; elsewhere it reads once, few, many or a size class.

clone_size j_call d_call v_call cdr3_nt cdr3_aa
. TRBJ2-1 TRBD2 TRBV24-1 TGTGCCACCAGTGATCACCAGCTTAGCGGGAGCAAGGATGAGCAGTTCTTC CATSDHQLSGSKDEQFF
. TRBJ1-2 . TRBV28 TGTGCCAGCAGTATGAGGGGGATCCATGGCTACACCTTC CASSMRGIHGYTF
. TRBJ1-4 . TRBV24-1 TGTGCCACCAGTGACATCAACTCCGAAAAACTGTTTTTT CATSDINSEKLFF
. TRBJ2-5 . TRBV7-2 TGTGCCAGCAGCAGAGGCGGGAACCAAGAGACCCAGTACTTC CASSRGGNQETQYF
. TRBJ2-1 . TRBV10-2 TGCGCCAGCAGTGAGCTCAAGCGGTTCAATGAGCAGTTCTTC CASSELKRFNEQFF
once TRBJ2-1 . TRBV7-3 TGTGCCAGCAGCCCGCAGGGCAGTGAGCAGTTCTTC CASSPQGSEQFF
. TRBJ2-3 . TRBV28 TGTGCCAGCAGTCCCGCCCAACTGGCAGATACGCAGTATTTT CASSPAQLADTQYF
. TRBJ2-5 . TRBV7-9 TGTGCCAGCTCTTCCCGGGAAACACAAGAGACCCAGTACTTC CASSSRETQETQYF
. TRBJ1-4 . TRBV7-8 TGTGCCAGCAGCCCGAATGAAAAACTGTTTTTT CASSPNEKLFF
. TRBJ2-5 . TRBV7-3 TGTGCCAGCAGCTTAGGTCGTGGTGAGACCCAGTACTTC CASSLGRGETQYF
. TRBJ2-7 . TRBV9 TGTGCCAGCAGCGTGGGTCTGGAGGAGACGGAGCAGTACTTC CASSVGLEETEQYF
. TRBJ2-2 . TRBV24-1 TGTGCCACCAGTGATTTGCTAGAGGGCGGGGAGCTGTTTTTT CATSDLLEGGELFF
. TRBJ2-1 . TRBV27 TGTGCCAGCAGTTTAAAAGGGACTCGTGAGCAGTTCTTC CASSLKGTREQFF
. TRBJ2-3 TRBD2 TRBV13 TGTGCCAGCAGCTCCGCTGGGACTAGCGGGGCGGCAGATACGCAGTATTTT CASSSAGTSGAADTQYF
. TRBJ1-4 . TRBV6-4 TGTGCCAGCAGTTTGATCGGGGGAGATGAAAAACTGTTTTTT CASSLIGGDEKLFF
. TRBJ1-6 . TRBV27 TGTGCCAGCAGTTTAGGAGCTCGGCCCACCAGCTCCTATAATTCACCCCTCCACTTT CASSLGARPTSSYNSPLHF
. TRBJ2-5 TRBD2 TRBV5-4 TGTGCCAGCAGCTTGGGGGGTAGCGGGGGGCAAGAGACCCAGTACTTC CASSLGGSGGQETQYF
. TRBJ2-3 TRBD2 TRBV10-2 TGCGCCAGCGGACTAGCGGGAGATCCAGATACGCAGTATTTT CASGLAGDPDTQYF
. TRBJ1-1 . TRBV15 TGTGCCACCAGCAGAGATGCAGAGTTGGGACTGAACACTGAAGCTTTCTTT CATSRDAELGLNTEAFF
. TRBJ1-2 . TRBV9 TGTGCCAGCAGCGACCGGACTGGAGTAAACTATGGCTACACCTTC CASSDRTGVNYGYTF
. TRBJ2-1 . TRBV5-1 TGCGCCAGCAGCTTGGCGCCTGTGGGGGAGATCTACAATGAGCAGTTCTTC CASSLAPVGEIYNEQFF
. TRBJ2-1 . TRBV18 TGTGCCAGCTCACCTCGGGACTGGACTTATGGTGAGCAGTTCTTC CASSPRDWTYGEQFF
. TRBJ1-5 TRBD1 TRBV24-1 TGTGCCACCAGTGACTCTACAGGGGATAGCAATCAGCCCCAGCATTTT CATSDSTGDSNQPQHF
few TRBJ2-1 . TRBV19 TGTGCCAGTACGTACGCTTACTCCTACAATGAGCAGTTCTTC CASTYAYSYNEQFF
once TRBJ2-7 . TRBV28 TGTGCCAGCACACCCCGCCGGGACGCAGGACTGAATTACGAGCAGTACTTC CASTPRRDAGLNYEQYF
. TRBJ1-2 . TRBV5-1 TGCGCCAGCAGCTTGCCCCCTGTGGGGAACTATGGCTACACCTTC CASSLPPVGNYGYTF
. TRBJ2-1 . TRBV9 TGTGCCAGCAGCGTAAGCGGTAGCTCCTACAATGAGCAGTTCTTC CASSVSGSSYNEQFF
. TRBJ2-7 . TRBV7-8 TGTGCCAGCAGCCCCCGCCGGGTCGCCAACGAGCAGTACTTC CASSPRRVANEQYF
. TRBJ1-6 . TRBV10-3 TGTGCCATCAGTGTTAACAGAGATTCACCCCTCCACTTT CAISVNRDSPLHF
once TRBJ2-5 . TRBV2 TGTGCCAGCAGGGCCGGTAGCCCCCGAGAGACCCAGTACTTC CASRAGSPRETQYF
. TRBJ2-7 TRBD1 TRBV25-1 TGTGCCACCCGGAGGACAGGGTACATATACGAGCAGTACTTC CATRRTGYIYEQYF
. TRBJ1-2 . TRBV3-1/TRBV3-2 TGTGCCAGCAGCCCTAGTACAGGGCTCTACACCTTC CASSPSTGLYTF
. TRBJ2-7 TRBD2 TRBV18 TGTGCCAGCTCACCCCGGACTAGCGGGGGGCTACCTAACGAGCAGTACTTC CASSPRTSGGLPNEQYF
. TRBJ1-2 TRBD1 TRBV7-9 TGTGCCAGCAGCCTGGGACAGACCTATGGCTACACCTTC CASSLGQTYGYTF
. TRBJ2-7 TRBD1 TRBV5-1 TGCGCCAGCAGCACTGCCGGGACAGGGGCCTACGAGCAGTACTTC CASSTAGTGAYEQYF
. TRBJ2-7 . TRBV6-5 TGTGCCAGCACAAAAGGACAGCGCTACGAGCAGTACTTC CASTKGQRYEQYF
. TRBJ2-1 TRBD2 TRBV9 TGTGCCAGCCAAAGGGACCGGACTAGCGGGAGCTCCTACAATGAGCAGTTCTTC CASQRDRTSGSSYNEQFF
. TRBJ2-6 TRBD1 TRBV19 TGTGCCAGTAGTATCGAGGGGGCGGCTGGGGCCAACGTCCTGACTTTC CASSIEGAAGANVLTF
. TRBJ2-1 TRBD2 TRBV7-9 TGTGCCAGCAGCCTACTGAGCGGGAGATTCATTAATGAGCAGTTCTTC CASSLLSGRFINEQFF
. TRBJ1-1 . TRBV18 TGTGCCAGCTCACCGGGGACGAACACTGAAGCTTTCTTT CASSPGTNTEAFF
. TRBJ1-1 TRBD1 TRBV3-1/TRBV3-2 TGTGCCAGCAGCCAAGACTGGACAGGGGCGAACACTGAAGCTTTCTTT CASSQDWTGANTEAFF
once TRBJ2-7 TRBD1 TRBV5-4 TGTGCCAGCAGGTATACAGGGGGCGACCCTCTCGAGCAGTACTTC CASRYTGGDPLEQYF
. TRBJ2-1 TRBD2 TRBV19 TGCGCCAGTAGTCCCGGACTAGCGGGATGGAATGAGCAGTTCTTC CASSPGLAGWNEQFF
few TRBJ2-1 TRBD2 TRBV5-1 TGCGCCAGCAGCTGGATAGCGGGACACAACAATGAGCAGTTCTTC CASSWIAGHNNEQFF
. TRBJ2-7 TRBD1 TRBV11-1 TGTGCCAGCAGCTTAGTATCGACAGGGGGTTCCTACGAGCAGTACTTC CASSLVSTGGSYEQYF
. TRBJ2-3 TRBD2 TRBV5-4 TGTGCCAGCAGCTTGGATGGGGGTAGCGGGGATACGCAGTATTTT CASSLDGGSGDTQYF
. TRBJ2-3 . TRBV20-1 TGCAGTGCTAGTTTTTCCCCGGGGCAGCGGCTGAGCACAGATACGCAGTATTTT CSASFSPGQRLSTDTQYF
medium-sized TRBJ2-3 . TRBV7-2 TGTGCCAGCAGCCCCTATGGTGATACGCAGTATTTT CASSPYGDTQYF
. TRBJ1-2 . TRBV12-3/TRBV12-4 TGTGCCAGCAGTTTACCAGAAAACTATGGCTACACCTTC CASSLPENYGYTF
. TRBJ2-5 TRBD2 TRBV24-1 TGTGCCACCAGTGACCAGAGACTAGCGGGAGAAGAGACCCAGTACTTC CATSDQRLAGEETQYF
. TRBJ2-7 TRBD2 TRBV6-5 TGTGCCAGTAAGGGGGCGGGAGGGCCACGAGAGCAGTACTTC CASKGAGGPREQYF